This T cell receptor (beta chain) was captured by sequencing in a study of blood T cell repertoires in COVID-19. In the study overall: COVID-19 samples collected from the United States, Italy and Spain covered acute and convalescent phases. The analysed material was cDNA or gDNA that came from T cells, B-cell-depleted T cells, or PBMCs.

Study processing details: Reference gene primer amplification in the assay estimated nucleated cell counts. Clones were read by immunoSEQ multiplex PCR, and TCRdb kept only the in-frame ones, dropping some. V and J calls and clone size come straight from that table; D and trimming were deduced from the DNA. The table has 60,000 to 85,000 clones, about 80% seen once. Sequencing was carried out using peripheral blood. The receptor comes from a man older than 75 with acute or convalescent COVID-19.

Here the CDR3 reads CASSQGGGSYNSPLHF. The CDR3 DNA sequence: TGCGCCAGCAGCCAAGGGGGGGGCTCCTATAATTCACCCCTCCACTTT. The V call is TRBV4-1, the J call TRBJ1-6, with a tentative D call TRBD1 (5 bases). The CDR3 consists of 16 residues. Per germline, CDR1 MGHRA and CDR2 YSYEKL. The V and J ends lost 1 base and 0 bases respectively, with 7 bases between them.